Shown below are 10 T cell receptor beta chains from a single sample sequenced in a study of T cells in Graves' hyperthyroidism and ophthalmopathy. The CDR3 regions of TCR beta were amplified from RNA transcripts. The HTBI primer set was used in a first-round RT-PCR of the TCR CDR3. TCRdb used MiXCR to reprocess the multiplex PCR reads, holding one entry per CDR3 protein. The sample holds about 560,000 distinct CDR3 sequences, 15% to 19% seen once. Sample: blood. All receptors come from a woman under 40 with Graves' hyperthyroidism.

This clonotype was observed at least ten times. The chain couples TRBV28 to TRBJ2-1; 10 positions agree with TRBD2. The CDR3 sequence is 16 residues long. Germline assignment: CDR1 MDHEN and CDR2 SYDVKM. J was trimmed by 8 bases and V by 6 bases; bases with no gene match: 13. CDR3 in DNA: TGTGCCAGCAGCCTGCCCGGGAGCGGGAGGGTGGATGAGCAGTTCTTC. Amino acids: CASSLPGSGRVDEQFF.

The chain joins TRBV5-1 to TRBJ1-6, with D perhaps matching TRBD1 (6 bases). The germline CDR1 and CDR2 sequences are SGHRS and YFSETQ. The CDR3 spans 14 residues. The ends were cut back, 2 bases at V and 10 bases at J, with 13 bases in the middle. The CDR3 here is CASSLQGGGSPLHF. The DNA of the CDR3 is TGCGCCAGCAGCTTACAGGGCGGCGGCTCACCCCTCCACTTT.

Many counts were recorded for this clonotype. V gene TRBV11-2 combines with J gene TRBJ2-5, with 8 bases matching TRBD1. The CDR3 is 14 amino acids. V lost 5 bases to trimming and J lost 5 bases; unmatched junction nucleotides: 7. CDR1 is SGHAT and CDR2 is FQNNGV in the germline V gene. The CDR3 DNA reads TGTGCCAGCAGCGCCCGGACAGGGCAGGAGACCCAGTACTTC. This codes for CASSARTGQETQYF.

This clonotype has a handful of counts. The chain couples TRBV19 to TRBJ1-5; D is undetermined. CDR1 and CDR2 from the germline V gene are LNHDA and SQIVND (reference sequence). The ends were cut back, 7 bases at V and 1 base at J, with 14 bases in the middle. The CDR3 contains 15 residues. CDR3 region: CASTFVIESNQPQHF. DNA for the CDR3: TGTGCCAGTACCTTTGTAATTGAGAGCAATCAGCCCCAGCATTTT.

This clonotype was seen repeatedly, ten times or more. CDR3 in DNA: TGTGCCAGCAGTTTAATCGACTATGGCTACACCTTC. It is translated as CASSLIDYGYTF. V is TRBV28 and J is TRBJ1-2; no definite D call. Trimming shortened V by 2 bases and J by 3 bases, and 4 bases separated the two germline ends. Germline CDR1 reads MDHEN; CDR2 reads SYDVKM. This CDR3 has 12 residues.

The V call is TRBV19, the J call TRBJ2-3; D is unclear. The CDR3 is 14 amino acids. Trimming cost V 4 bases and J 6 bases, with 14 bases left between them. Germline V gene lookup returns CDR1 LNHDA and CDR2 SQIVND (reference sequence). The CDR3 DNA follows: TGTGCCAGTAGTACCGTGCCCATCACGGATACGCAGTATTTT. Translated, it gives CASSTVPITDTQYF.

This clonotype occurred a few times. This chain connects TRBV2 to TRBJ2-2; maybe TRBD1 (5 bases). Germline lookup yields CDR1 SNHLY and CDR2 FYNNEI. V was cut by 6 bases and J by 6 bases, with 8 bases left in between. This CDR3 has 12 residues. Here the CDR3 DNA reads TGTGCCAGCAGGGGGCTGGCCGGGGAGCTGTTTTTT. This translates into CASRGLAGELFF.

This chain uses TRBV10-3 with TRBJ1-2; 9 bases fit TRBD1. The V gene end was trimmed by 7 bases and the J gene end by 8 bases; junction bases not matched to a gene: 17. CDR1 ENHRY and CDR2 SYGVKD come from the germline V gene. The CDR3 consists of 16 residues. In DNA, the CDR3 is TGTGCCATCAATAATGGACAGGGGAACAATGAGGGAGGCTACACCTTC. It translates to CAINNGQGNNEGGYTF.

The chain recombines TRBV20-1 with TRBJ1-6; tentative D call: TRBD1 (6 bases). The CDR3 covers 16 residues. The V gene's germline CDR1 is DFQATT and CDR2 SNEGSKA (reference sequence). V was pared by 6 bases and J by 0 bases, with 15 bases between. CDR3 protein: CSANREGSSYNSPLHF. CDR3 DNA sequence: TGCAGTGCCAACAGGGAGGGAAGCTCCTATAATTCACCCCTCCACTTT.

This chain joins TRBV3-1 and TRBJ1-1, with D tentatively TRBD1 (6 bases). The length of the CDR3 is 17 residues. V lost 4 bases, J lost 1 base, and 19 bases lay in between. Germline-derived CDR1 and CDR2 are LGHDT and YNNKEL (reference sequence). The DNA for the CDR3 is TGTGCCAGCAGCCCCCTCTGGGGAGGGGGTGAGAACACTGAAGCTTTCTTT. Its translation: CASSPLWGGGENTEAFF.